The sequence of this T cell receptor (beta chain) was determined in a study of blood T cells in healthy people across ages. This clonotype was picked up a small number of times. Germline V gene lookup returns CDR1 KGHSH and CDR2 LQKENI. The CDR3 loop spans 15 amino acids. V was pared by 0 bases and J by 8 bases, with 16 bases between. Alongside a J-beta primer mix, a sample-barcoded 5' primer served in a second PCR lasting roughly 6 to 11 cycles. TCRdb independently ran MiXCR on the 5' RACE reads; one entry per CDR3 protein. This table has about 540,000 distinct CDR3 sequences, less than 25% appearing once. The same data also contributed to another study, on T cells of mothers and their children.

The TCR sequence derives from a boy younger than 18 in good health. The rearrangement joins TRBV18 to TRBJ1-2; D remains unclear. Sequenced sample: blood. The CDR3 sequence: CASSPPQARFLGYTF. CDR3 nucleotide sequence: TGTGCCAGCTCACCACCCCAGGCCCGCTTTCTAGGCTACACCTTC.